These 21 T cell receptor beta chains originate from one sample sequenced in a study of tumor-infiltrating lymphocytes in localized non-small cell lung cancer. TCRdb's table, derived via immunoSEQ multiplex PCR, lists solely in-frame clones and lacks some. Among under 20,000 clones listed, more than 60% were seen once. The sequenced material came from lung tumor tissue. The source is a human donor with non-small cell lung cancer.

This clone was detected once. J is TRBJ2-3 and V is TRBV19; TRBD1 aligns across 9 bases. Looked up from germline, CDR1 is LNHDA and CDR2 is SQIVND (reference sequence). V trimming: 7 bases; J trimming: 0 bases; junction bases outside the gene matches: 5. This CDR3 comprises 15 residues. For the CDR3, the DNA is TGTGCCAGTAAATACAGGGGGCCTAGCACAGATACGCAGTATTTT. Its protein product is CASKYRGPSTDTQYF.

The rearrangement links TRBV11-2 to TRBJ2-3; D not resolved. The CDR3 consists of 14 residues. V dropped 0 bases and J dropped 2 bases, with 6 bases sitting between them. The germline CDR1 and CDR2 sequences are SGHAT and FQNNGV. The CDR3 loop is CASSLDRFTDTQYF. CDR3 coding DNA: TGTGCCAGCAGCTTAGACAGATTCACAGATACGCAGTATTTT.

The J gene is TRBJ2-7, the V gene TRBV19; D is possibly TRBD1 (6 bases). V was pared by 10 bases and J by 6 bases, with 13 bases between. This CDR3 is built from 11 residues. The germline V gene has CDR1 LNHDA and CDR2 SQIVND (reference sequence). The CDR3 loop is CATQTGPEQYF. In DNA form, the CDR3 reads TGTGCCACCCAGACAGGCCCCGAGCAGTACTTC.

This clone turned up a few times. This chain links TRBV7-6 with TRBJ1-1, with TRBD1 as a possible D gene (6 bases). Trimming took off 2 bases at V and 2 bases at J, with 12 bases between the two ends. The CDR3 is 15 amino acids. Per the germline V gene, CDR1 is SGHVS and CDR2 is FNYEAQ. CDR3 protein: CASSLSAGVNTEAFF. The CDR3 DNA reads TGTGCCAGCAGCTTATCTGCAGGGGTCAACACTGAAGCTTTCTTT.

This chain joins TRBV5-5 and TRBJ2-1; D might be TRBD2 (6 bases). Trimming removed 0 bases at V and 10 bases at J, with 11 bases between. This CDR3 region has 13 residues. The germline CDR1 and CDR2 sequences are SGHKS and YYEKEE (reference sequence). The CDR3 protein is CASSLGAGREQFF. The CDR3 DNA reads TGTGCCAGCAGCTTGGGGGCGGGAAGGGAGCAGTTCTTC. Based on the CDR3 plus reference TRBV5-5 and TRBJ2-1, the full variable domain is DAGVTQSPTHLIKTRGQQVTLRCSPISGHKSVSWYQQVLGQGPQFIFQYYEKEERGRGNFPDRFSARQFPNYSSELNVNALLLGDSALYLCASSLGAGREQFFGPGTRLTVL.

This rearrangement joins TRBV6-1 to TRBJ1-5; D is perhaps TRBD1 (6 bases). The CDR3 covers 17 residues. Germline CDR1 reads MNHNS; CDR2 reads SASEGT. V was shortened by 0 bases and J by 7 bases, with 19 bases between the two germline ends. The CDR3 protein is CASSEALAGVKGQPQHF. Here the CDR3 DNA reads TGTGCCAGCAGTGAAGCGCTAGCAGGGGTAAAGGGCCAGCCCCAGCATTTT.

This CDR3 reads CAIRDRGDGDEQFF. The CDR3, as DNA: TGTGCCATCAGGGACAGGGGTGATGGGGATGAGCAGTTCTTC. This sequence joins TRBV10-3 and TRBJ2-1; 9 bases are shared with TRBD1. The CDR3 runs 14 residues. J was trimmed by 8 bases and V by 6 bases; bases with no gene match: 8. The germline V gene has CDR1 ENHRY and CDR2 SYGVKD.

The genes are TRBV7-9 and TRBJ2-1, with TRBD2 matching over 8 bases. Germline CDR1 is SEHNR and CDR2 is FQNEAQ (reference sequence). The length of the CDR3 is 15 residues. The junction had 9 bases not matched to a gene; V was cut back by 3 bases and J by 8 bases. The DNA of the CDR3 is TGTGCCAGCAGCTTTACGGGGGGGCCGATGGATGAGCAGTTCTTC. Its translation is CASSFTGGPMDEQFF.

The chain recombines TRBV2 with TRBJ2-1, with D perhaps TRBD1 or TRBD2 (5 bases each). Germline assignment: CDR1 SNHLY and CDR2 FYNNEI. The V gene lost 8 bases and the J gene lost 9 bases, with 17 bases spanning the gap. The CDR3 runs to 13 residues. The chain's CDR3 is CASGDAGRGEQFF. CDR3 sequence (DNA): TGTGCCAGCGGGGACGCCGGGCGCGGTGAGCAGTTCTTC.

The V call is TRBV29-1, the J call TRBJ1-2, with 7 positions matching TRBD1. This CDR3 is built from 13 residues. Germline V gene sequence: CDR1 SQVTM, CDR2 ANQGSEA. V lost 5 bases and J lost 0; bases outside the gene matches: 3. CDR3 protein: CSVLDRANYGYTF. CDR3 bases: TGCAGCGTTTTAGACAGGGCTAACTATGGCTACACCTTC.

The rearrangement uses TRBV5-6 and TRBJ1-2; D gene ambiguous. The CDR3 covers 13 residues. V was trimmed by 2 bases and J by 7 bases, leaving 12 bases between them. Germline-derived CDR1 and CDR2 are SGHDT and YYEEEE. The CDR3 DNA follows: TGTGCCAGCAGCTTCGAACAGACTCTTGGCTACACCTTC. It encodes CASSFEQTLGYTF.

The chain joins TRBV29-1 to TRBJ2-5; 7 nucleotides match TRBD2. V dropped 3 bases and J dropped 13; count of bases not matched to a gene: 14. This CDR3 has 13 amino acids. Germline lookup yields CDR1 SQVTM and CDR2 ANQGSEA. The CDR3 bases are TGCAGCGTTGACAGGGAGGGCCAAGAGACCTCGTACTTC. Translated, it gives CSVDREGQETSYF.

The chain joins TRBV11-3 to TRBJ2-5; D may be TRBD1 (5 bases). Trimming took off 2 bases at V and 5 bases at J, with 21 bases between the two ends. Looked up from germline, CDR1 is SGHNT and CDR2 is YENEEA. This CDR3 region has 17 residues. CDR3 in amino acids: CASSLYFLTDTRETQYF. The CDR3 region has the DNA TGTGCCAGCAGCTTATACTTCCTGACAGATACGCGGGAGACCCAGTACTTC.

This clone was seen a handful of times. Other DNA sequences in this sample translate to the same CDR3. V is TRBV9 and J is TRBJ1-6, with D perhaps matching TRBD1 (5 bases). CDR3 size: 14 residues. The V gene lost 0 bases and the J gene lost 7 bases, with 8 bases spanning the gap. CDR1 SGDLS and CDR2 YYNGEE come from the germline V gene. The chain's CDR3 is CASSVGDGNSPLHF. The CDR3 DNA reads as TGTGCCAGCAGCGTAGGGGACGGGAATTCACCCCTCCACTTT.

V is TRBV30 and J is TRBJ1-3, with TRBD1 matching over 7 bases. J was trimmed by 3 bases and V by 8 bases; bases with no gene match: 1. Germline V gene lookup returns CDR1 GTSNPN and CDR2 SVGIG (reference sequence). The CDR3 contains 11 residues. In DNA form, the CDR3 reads TGTGCCGGGACAGTTGGAAACACCATATATTTT. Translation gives CAGTVGNTIYF.

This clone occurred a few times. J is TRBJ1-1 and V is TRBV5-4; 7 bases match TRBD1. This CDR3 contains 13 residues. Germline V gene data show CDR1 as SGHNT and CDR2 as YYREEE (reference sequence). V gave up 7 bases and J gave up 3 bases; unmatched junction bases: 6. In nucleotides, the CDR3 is TGTGCCAGCGGTACAGGGGAGCACACTGAAGCTTTCTTT. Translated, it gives CASGTGEHTEAFF. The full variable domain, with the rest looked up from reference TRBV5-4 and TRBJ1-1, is ETGVTQSPTHLIKTRGQQVTLRCSSQSGHNTVSWYQQALGQGPQFIFQYYREEENGRGNFPPRFSGLQFPNYSSELNVNALELDDSALYLCASGTGEHTEAFFGQGTRLTVV.

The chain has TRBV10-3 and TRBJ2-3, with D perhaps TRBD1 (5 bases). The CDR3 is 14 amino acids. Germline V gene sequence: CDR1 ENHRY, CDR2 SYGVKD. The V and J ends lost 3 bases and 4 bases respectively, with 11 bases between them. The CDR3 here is CAISEGQGPDTQYF. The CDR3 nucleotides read TGTGCCATCAGTGAAGGTCAGGGTCCAGATACGCAGTATTTT.

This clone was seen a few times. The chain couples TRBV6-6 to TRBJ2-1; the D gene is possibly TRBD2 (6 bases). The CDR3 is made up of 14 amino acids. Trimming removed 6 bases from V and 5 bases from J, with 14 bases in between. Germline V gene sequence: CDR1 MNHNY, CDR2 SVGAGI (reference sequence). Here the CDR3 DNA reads TGTGCCAGCAGCATCCCTAGCGCGAACAATGAGCAGTTCTTC. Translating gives CASSIPSANNEQFF.

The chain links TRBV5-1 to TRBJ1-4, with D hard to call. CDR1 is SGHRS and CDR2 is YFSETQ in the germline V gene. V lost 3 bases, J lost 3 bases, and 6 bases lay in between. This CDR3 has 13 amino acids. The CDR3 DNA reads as TGCGCCAGCAGCTGGGGAGCTAATGAAAAACTGTTTTTT. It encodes CASSWGANEKLFF.

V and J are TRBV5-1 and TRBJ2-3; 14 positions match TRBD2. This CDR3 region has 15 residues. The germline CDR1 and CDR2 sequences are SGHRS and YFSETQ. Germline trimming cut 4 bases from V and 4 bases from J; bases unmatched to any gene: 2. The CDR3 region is CASSETSGGADTQYF. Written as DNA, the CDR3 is TGCGCCAGCAGCGAGACTAGCGGGGGGGCAGATACGCAGTATTTT.

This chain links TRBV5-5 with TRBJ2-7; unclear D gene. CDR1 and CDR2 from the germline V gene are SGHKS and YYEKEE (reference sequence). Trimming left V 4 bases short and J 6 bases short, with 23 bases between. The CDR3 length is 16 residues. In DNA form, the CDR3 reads TGTGCCAGCAGCCCCCCCACGGCCGCGGCAAGGATCGAGCAGTACTTC. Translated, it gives CASSPPTAAARIEQYF.